The rows below give T cell receptor beta chains drawn from one sample of a study of blood T cell repertoires in COVID-19. The method was immunoSEQ multiplex PCR; TCRdb's version includes in-frame clones alone and lacks a portion of them. The table lists about 240,000 clones, 87% of them singletons, with just over 2.5% in the top ten. Source material: PBMCs or T cells enriched from blood (not recorded which). These TCRs come from a woman aged 25-40 years with acute COVID-19. The CDR3 runs from the conserved cysteine through the conserved F or W. D genes are given only for firm matches. The size of a clone is reported for some rows only, either as once, few or many, or as a class for expanded clones.

D gene,clone size,J gene,V gene,CDR3 protein,CDR3 DNA
-,once,TRBJ2-1,TRBV11-3,CASSSRDFEQFF,TGTGCCAGCAGCTCCAGGGACTTTGAGCAGTTCTTC
-,once,TRBJ1-1,TRBV18,CASSPGAQNTEAFF,TGTGCCAGCTCACCGGGGGCTCAGAACACTGAAGCTTTCTTT
-,-,TRBJ2-2,TRBV6-5,CASSEGSNTGELFF,TGTGCCAGCAGCGAGGGTTCGAACACCGGGGAGCTGTTTTTT
TRBD1,-,TRBJ1-6,TRBV5-4,CASSLDRGNSPLHF,TGTGCCAGCAGCTTAGACAGGGGTAATTCACCCCTCCACTTT
TRBD1,-,TRBJ1-6,TRBV7-6,CASSLGYRGNGLPLHF,TGTGCCAGCAGCTTAGGATACAGGGGGAATGGGTTACCCCTCCACTTT
-,-,TRBJ1-1,TRBV5-1,CASSLASSGEAFF,TGCGCCAGCAGCTTGGCCAGCAGCGGTGAAGCTTTCTTT
-,-,TRBJ1-2,TRBV10-2,CASNAGTNYGYTF,TGCGCCAGCAACGCAGGGACTAACTATGGCTACACCTTC
-,-,TRBJ1-5,TRBV19,CASGGGDSNQPQHF,TGTGCCAGTGGAGGGGGGGATAGCAATCAGCCCCAGCATTTT
-,few,TRBJ1-3,TRBV5-1,CASKAGAGNTIYF,TGCGCCAGCAAAGCAGGGGCCGGAAACACCATATATTTT
-,-,TRBJ1-2,TRBV28,CASNPRATYGYTF,TGTGCCAGCAATCCCAGGGCCACCTATGGCTACACCTTC
-,-,TRBJ1-1,TRBV12-3/TRBV12-4,CASSLFGQSEAFF,TGTGCCAGCAGTTTATTTGGACAGAGTGAAGCTTTCTTT
-,-,TRBJ1-1,TRBV6-4,CASSLQGYTEAFF,TGTGCCAGCAGCCTTCAGGGGTACACTGAAGCTTTCTTT
-,-,TRBJ1-5,TRBV7-6,CASSFNETERAGTSNQPQHF,TGTGCCAGCAGCTTCAACGAAACAGAGCGGGCGGGGACTAGCAATCAGCCCCAGCATTTT
-,-,TRBJ2-2,TRBV7-9,CASSPYPLGRARDTGELFF,TGTGCCAGCAGCCCCTACCCGCTAGGGCGGGCTAGGGACACCGGGGAGCTGTTTTTT
-,-,TRBJ1-3,TRBV5-1,CASTGGRSGNTIYF,TGCGCCAGCACCGGAGGGCGCTCTGGAAACACCATATATTTT
-,-,TRBJ1-1,TRBV5-1,CASSLSRANTEAFF,TGCGCCAGCAGCTTGTCCAGGGCGAACACTGAAGCTTTCTTT
-,-,TRBJ2-7,TRBV6-1,CASSELDRPTVYEQYF,TGTGCCAGCAGTGAATTAGACAGGCCCACCGTTTACGAGCAGTACTTC